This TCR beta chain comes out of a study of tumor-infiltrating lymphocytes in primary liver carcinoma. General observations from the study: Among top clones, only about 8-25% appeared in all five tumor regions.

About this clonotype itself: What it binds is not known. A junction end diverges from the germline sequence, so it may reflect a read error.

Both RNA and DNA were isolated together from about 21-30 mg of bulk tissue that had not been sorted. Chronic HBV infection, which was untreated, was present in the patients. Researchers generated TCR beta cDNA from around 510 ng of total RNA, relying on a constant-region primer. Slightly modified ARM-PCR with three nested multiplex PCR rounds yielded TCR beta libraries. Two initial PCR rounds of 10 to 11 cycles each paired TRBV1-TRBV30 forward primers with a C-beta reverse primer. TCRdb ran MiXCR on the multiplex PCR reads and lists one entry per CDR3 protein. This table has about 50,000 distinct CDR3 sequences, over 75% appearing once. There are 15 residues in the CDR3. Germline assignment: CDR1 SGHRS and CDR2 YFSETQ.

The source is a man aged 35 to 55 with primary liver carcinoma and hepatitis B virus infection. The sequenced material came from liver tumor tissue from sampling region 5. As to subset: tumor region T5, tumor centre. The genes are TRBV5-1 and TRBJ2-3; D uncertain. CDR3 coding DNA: TGCGCCAGCAGCTTTGGCTGGATTAGCACAGATGCGCAGTATTTT. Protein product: CASSFGWISTDAQYF.